This entry is about one T cell receptor (beta chain). The antigen remains undetermined. The data originate from a study of T cell repertoires in cytomegalovirus infection. About the study: Public TCR beta signatures were indicative of both CMV infection and a matching HLA type.

The CDR3 is made up of 14 amino acids. Between the trimmed V and J ends, which lost 4 bases and 1 base, there was a span of 11 bases. CDR1 and CDR2 (germline): SGHRS, YFSETQ. TCRdb redid the calling of the reads with MiXCR, one entry per CDR3 protein. The sample carries some 400,000 distinct CDR3 sequences, 18% recorded once. Study-wide results and limits: The ex vivo response was dominated by HLA-C-restricted CMV-specific TCR beta clonotypes. Adding up the frequency of public TCR beta families identified people who carried CMV plus the relevant HLA.

The sample taken for sequencing was PBMCs. The TCR originated in a human donor in good health (CMV status not recorded). Some clones in this sample may be carry-over from other donors' samples. V usage is TRBV5-1 and J usage is TRBJ1-2, with D tentatively TRBD1 (5 bases). CDR3 loop: CASSPGGLNYGYTF. CDR3 DNA sequence: TGCGCCAGCAGCCCCGGGGGACTTAACTATGGCTACACCTTC.